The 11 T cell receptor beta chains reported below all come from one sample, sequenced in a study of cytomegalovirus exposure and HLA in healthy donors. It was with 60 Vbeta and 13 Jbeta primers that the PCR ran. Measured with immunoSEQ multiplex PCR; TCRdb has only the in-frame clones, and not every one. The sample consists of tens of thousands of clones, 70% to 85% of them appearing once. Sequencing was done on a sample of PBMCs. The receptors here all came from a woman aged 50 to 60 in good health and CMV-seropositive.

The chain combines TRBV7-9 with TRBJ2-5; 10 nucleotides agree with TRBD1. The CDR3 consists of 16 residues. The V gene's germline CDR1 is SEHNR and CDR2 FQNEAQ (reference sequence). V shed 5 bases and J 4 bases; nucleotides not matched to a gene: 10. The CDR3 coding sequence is TGTGCCAGCAGCCCCCGGACAGGGGGAATTCTAGAGACCCAGTACTTC. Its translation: CASSPRTGGILETQYF.

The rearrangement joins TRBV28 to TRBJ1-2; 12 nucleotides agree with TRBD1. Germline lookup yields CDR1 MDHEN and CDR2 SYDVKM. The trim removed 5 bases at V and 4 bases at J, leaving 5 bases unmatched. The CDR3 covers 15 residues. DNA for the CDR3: TGTGCCAGCAGTGGGTCGGGACAGGGGGCCTATGGCTACACCTTC. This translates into CASSGSGQGAYGYTF.

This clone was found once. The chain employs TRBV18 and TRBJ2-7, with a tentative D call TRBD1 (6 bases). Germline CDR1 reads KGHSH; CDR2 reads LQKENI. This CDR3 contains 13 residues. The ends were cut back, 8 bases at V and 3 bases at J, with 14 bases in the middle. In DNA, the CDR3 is TGTGCCAGCACGGGACAAGAATTCTACGAGCAGTACTTC. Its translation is CASTGQEFYEQYF.

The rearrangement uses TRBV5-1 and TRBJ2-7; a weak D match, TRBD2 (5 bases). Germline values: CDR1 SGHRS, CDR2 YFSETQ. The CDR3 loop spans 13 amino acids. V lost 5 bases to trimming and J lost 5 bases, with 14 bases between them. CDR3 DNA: TGCGCCAGCAGACAAATGGGGAGCCACGAGCAGTACTTC. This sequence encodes CASRQMGSHEQYF.

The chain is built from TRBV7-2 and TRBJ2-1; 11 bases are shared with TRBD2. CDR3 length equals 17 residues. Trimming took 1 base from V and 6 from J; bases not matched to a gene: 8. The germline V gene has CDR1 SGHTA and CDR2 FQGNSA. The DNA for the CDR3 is TGTGCCAGCAGCTTAGTACCCGGGACTAGCGGTACCAATGAGCAGTTCTTC. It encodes CASSLVPGTSGTNEQFF.

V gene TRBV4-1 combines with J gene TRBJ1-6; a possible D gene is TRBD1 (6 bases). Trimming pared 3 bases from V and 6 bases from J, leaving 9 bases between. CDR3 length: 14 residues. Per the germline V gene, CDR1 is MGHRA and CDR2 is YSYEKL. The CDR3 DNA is TGCGCCAGCAGCCAGGGACACACTAATTCACCCCTCCACTTT. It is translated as CASSQGHTNSPLHF.

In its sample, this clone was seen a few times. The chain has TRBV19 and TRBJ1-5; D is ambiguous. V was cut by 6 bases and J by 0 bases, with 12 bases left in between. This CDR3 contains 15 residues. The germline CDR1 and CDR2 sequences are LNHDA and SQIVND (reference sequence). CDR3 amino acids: CASRPPGYSNQPQHF. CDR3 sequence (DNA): TGTGCCAGTAGACCTCCGGGATATAGCAATCAGCCCCAGCATTTT.

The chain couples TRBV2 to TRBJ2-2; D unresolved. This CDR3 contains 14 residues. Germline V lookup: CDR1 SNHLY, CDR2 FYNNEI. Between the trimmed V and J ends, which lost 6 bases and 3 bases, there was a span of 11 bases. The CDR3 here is CASSTPRDTGELFF. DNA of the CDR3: TGTGCCAGCAGCACCCCAAGAGACACCGGGGAGCTGTTTTTT.

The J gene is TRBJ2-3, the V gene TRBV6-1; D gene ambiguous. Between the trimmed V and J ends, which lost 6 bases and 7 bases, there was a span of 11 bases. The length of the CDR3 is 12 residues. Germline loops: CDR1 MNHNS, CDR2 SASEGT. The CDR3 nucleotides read TGTGCCAGCAGCCTTGTCAGGAATACGCAGTATTTT. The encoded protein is CASSLVRNTQYF.

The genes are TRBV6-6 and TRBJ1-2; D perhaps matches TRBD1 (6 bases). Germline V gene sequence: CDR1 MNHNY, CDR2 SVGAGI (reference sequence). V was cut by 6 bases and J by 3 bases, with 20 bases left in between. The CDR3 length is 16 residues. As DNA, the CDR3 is TGTGCCAGCAGACCCGCCGAACAGGGTCCCCACTATGGCTACACCTTC. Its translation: CASRPAEQGPHYGYTF.

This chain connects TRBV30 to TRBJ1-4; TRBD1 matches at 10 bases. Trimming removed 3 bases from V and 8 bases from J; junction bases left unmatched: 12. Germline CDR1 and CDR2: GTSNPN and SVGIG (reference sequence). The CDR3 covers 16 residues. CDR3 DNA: TGTGCCTGGAGAGGGACAGGGGTGAGACGTGCAGAAAAACTGTTTTTT. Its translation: CAWRGTGVRRAEKLFF.